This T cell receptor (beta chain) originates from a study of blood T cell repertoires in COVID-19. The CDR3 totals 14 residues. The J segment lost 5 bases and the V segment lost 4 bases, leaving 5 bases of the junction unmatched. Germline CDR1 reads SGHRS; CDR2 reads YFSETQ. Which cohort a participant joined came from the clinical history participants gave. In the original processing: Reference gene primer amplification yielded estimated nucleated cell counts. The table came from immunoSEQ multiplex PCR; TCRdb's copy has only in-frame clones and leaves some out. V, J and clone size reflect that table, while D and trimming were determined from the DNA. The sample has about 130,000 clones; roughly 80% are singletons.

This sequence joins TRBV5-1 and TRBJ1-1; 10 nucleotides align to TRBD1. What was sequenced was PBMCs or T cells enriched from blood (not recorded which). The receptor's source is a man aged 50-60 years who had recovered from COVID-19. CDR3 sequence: CASSPPGQGTEAFF. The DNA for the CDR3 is TGCGCCAGCAGCCCTCCGGGACAGGGGACTGAAGCTTTCTTT. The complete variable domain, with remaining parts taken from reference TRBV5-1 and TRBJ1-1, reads KAGVTQTPRYLIKTRGQQVTLSCSPISGHRSVSWYQQTPGQGLQFLFEYFSETQRNKGNFPGRFSGRQFSNSRSEMNVSTLELGDSALYLCASSPPGQGTEAFFGQGTRLTVV.